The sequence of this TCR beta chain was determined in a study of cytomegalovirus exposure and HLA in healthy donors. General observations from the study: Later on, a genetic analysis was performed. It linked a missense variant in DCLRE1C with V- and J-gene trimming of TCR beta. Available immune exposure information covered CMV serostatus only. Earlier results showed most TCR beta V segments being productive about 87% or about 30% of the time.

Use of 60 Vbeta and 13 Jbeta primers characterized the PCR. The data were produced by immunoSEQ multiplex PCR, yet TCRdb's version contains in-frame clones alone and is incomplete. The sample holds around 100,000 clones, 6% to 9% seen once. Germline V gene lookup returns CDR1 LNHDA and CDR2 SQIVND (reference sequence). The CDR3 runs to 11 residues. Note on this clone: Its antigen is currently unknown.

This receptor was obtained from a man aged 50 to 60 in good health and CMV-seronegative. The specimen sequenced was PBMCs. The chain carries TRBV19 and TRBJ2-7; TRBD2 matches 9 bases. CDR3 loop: CAAGGRYEQYF. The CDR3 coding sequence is TGTGCTGCGGGGGGGCGGTACGAGCAGTACTTC. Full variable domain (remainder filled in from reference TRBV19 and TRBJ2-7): DGGITQSPKYLFRKEGQNVTLSCEQNLNHDAMYWYRQDPGQGLRLIYYSQIVNDFQKGDIAEGYSVSREKKESFPLTVTSAQKNPTAFYLCAAGGRYEQYFGPGTRLTVT.